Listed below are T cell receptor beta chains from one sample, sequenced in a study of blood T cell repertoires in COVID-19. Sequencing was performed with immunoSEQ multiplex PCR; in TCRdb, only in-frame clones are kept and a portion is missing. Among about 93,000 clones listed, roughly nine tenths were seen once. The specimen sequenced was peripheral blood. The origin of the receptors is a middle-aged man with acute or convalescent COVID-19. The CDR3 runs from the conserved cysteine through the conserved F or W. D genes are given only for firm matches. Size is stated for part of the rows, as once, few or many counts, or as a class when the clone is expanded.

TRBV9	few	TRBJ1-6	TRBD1	CASGRGTGEDSPLHF	TGTGCCAGCGGACGCGGGACAGGGGAGGATTCACCCCTCCACTTT
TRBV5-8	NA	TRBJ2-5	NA	CASSSRETQYF	TGTGCCAGCAGCTCTCGAGAGACCCAGTACTTC
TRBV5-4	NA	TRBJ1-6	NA	CASSRGLGNSPLHF	TGTGCCAGCAGCAGGGGTCTCGGTAATTCACCCCTCCACTTT
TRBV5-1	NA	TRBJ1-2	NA	CASSLDQNYGYTF	TGCGCCAGCAGCTTGGATCAGAACTATGGCTACACCTTC
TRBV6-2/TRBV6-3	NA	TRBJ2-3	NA	CASSFPQGGGLDTQYF	TGTGCCAGCAGTTTCCCGCAGGGGGGTGGCTTAGATACGCAGTATTTT
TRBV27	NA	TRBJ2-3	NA	CASSLAGLTDTQYF	TGTGCCAGCAGTTTGGCGGGGCTCACAGATACGCAGTATTTT
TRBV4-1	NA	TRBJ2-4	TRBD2	CASSQASGKLLAKNIQYF	TGCGCCAGCAGCCAGGCTAGCGGGAAACTATTAGCCAAAAACATTCAGTACTTC
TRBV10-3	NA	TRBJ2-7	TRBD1	CAISEREPGQGAYEQYF	TGTGCCATCAGTGAGCGCGAACCGGGACAGGGGGCCTACGAGCAGTACTTC
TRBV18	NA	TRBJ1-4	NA	CASSRKDSINEKLFF	TGTGCCAGCTCACGGAAAGACAGCATTAATGAAAAACTGTTTTTT
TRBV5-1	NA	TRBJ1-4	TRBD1	CASSVVGGQGPGEKLFF	TGCGCCAGCAGCGTTGTAGGGGGACAGGGGCCCGGTGAAAAACTGTTTTTT
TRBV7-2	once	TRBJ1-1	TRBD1	CASSLGTGTEAFF	TGTGCCAGCAGCTTAGGGACAGGCACTGAAGCTTTCTTT
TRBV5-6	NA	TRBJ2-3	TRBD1	CASSYTTGNFGTQYF	TGTGCCAGCAGCTACACGACAGGGAATTTCGGTACGCAGTATTTT
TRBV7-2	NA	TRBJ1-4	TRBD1	CASSPGTGEMRVFF	TGTGCCAGCAGCCCTGGGACAGGGGAGATGCGGGTGTTTTTT
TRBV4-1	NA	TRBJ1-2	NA	CASSQATGFGGYTF	TGCGCCAGCAGCCAAGCAACAGGGTTTGGAGGCTACACCTTC
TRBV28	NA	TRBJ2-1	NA	CASSTREQFF	TGTGCCAGCAGTACCAGGGAGCAGTTCTTC
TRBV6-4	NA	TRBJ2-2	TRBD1	CASSGQGSTGELFF	TGTGCCAGCAGTGGACAGGGGAGCACCGGGGAGCTGTTTTTT
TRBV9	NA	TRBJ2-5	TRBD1	CASSVGAGTGAGETQYF	TGTGCCAGCAGCGTAGGAGCGGGGACAGGGGCAGGAGAGACCCAGTACTTC
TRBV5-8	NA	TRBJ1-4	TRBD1	CASRKPGQGFNEKLFF	TGTGCCAGCAGAAAACCGGGACAGGGGTTCAATGAAAAACTGTTTTTT
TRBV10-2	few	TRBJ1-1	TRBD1	CASSRGTGHTEAFF	TGCGCCAGCAGTCGCGGGACAGGGCACACTGAAGCTTTCTTT
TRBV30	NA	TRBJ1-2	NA	CAWNLRRGYGYTF	TGTGCCTGGAACTTGCGTAGGGGCTATGGCTACACCTTC
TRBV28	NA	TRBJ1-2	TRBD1	CASSLLGQEGYGYTF	TGTGCCAGCAGTTTACTGGGACAGGAGGGCTATGGCTACACCTTC
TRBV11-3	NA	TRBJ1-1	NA	CASSMGGEAFF	TGTGCCAGCAGCATGGGGGGTGAAGCTTTCTTT
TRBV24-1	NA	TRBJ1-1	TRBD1	CATSRGENTEAFF	TGTGCCACCAGCAGGGGGGAGAACACTGAAGCTTTCTTT
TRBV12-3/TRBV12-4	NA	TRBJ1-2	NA	CASTQGFGYGYTF	TGTGCCAGCACCCAGGGGTTCGGCTATGGCTACACCTTC
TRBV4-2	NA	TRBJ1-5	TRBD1	CASSQVGLGQSSNQPQHF	TGTGCCAGCAGCCAAGTGGGATTGGGACAGAGTAGCAATCAGCCCCAGCATTTT
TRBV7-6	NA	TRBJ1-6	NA	CASSSRQTPRDSPLHF	TGTGCCAGCAGCTCTAGACAGACCCCCAGGGATTCACCCCTCCACTTT
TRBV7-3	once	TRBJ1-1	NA	CASSPRPGRFGDTEAFF	TGTGCCAGCAGCCCGAGGCCAGGGCGATTTGGGGACACTGAAGCTTTCTTT
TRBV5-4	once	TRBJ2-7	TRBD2	CASSPPLAGGTYEQYF	TGTGCCAGCAGCCCACCACTAGCGGGAGGCACCTACGAGCAGTACTTC
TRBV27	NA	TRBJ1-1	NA	CASHWGGTEAFF	TGTGCCAGCCACTGGGGGGGAACTGAAGCTTTCTTT
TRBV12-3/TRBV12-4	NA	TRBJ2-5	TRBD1	CASSWTGKETQYF	TGTGCCAGCAGTTGGACAGGGAAGGAGACCCAGTACTTC
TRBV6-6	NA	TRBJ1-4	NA	CASSYMGGREKLFF	TGTGCCAGCAGTTACATGGGGGGACGGGAAAAACTGTTTTTT
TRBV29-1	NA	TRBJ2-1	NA	CSVGRTDNEQFF	TGCAGCGTTGGCAGAACCGACAATGAGCAGTTCTTC
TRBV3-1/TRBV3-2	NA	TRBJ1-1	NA	CASSLSTGKTEAFF	TGTGCCAGCAGCCTCTCTACGGGGAAGACTGAAGCTTTCTTT
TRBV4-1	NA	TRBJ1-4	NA	CASSSPDRINEKLFF	TGCGCCAGCAGCTCCCCCGACAGGATAAATGAAAAACTGTTTTTT
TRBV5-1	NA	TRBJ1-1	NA	CASSLDGGGGGTEAFF	TGCGCCAGCAGCTTGGACGGTGGAGGGGGAGGGACTGAAGCTTTCTTT
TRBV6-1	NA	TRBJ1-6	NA	CASSDGISLYNSPLHF	TGTGCCAGCAGTGATGGTATTAGCCTCTATAATTCACCCCTCCACTTT
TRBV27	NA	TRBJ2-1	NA	CASSLLSYGVDNEQFF	TGTGCCAGCAGTTTATTATCTTACGGGGTCGACAATGAGCAGTTCTTC
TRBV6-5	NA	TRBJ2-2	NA	CASSGYPNTGELFF	TGTGCCAGTAGCGGATATCCGAACACCGGGGAGCTGTTTTTT
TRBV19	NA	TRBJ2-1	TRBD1	CVSLATGGLDEQFF	TGTGTCAGTTTGGCGACAGGGGGTCTCGATGAGCAGTTCTTC
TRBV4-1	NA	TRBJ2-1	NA	CASSQPGIHGQFF	TGCGCCAGCAGCCAACCAGGCATACACGGGCAGTTCTTC
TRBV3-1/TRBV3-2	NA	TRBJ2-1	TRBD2	CASSPGTSGIKEQFF	TGTGCCAGCAGCCCAGGGACTAGCGGGATTAAGGAGCAGTTCTTC
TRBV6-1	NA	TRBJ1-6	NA	CASSELRTVNSPLHF	TGTGCCAGCAGTGAACTGAGGACAGTTAATTCACCCCTCCACTTT
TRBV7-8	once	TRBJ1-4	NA	CASSQYGGSNEKLFF	TGTGCCAGCAGCCAATATGGGGGCTCGAATGAAAAACTGTTTTTT
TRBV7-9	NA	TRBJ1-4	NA	CASSLGSGKLFF	TGTGCCAGCAGCTTAGGATCCGGAAAACTGTTTTTT
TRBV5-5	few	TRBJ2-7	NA	CASSGQGGGQYF	TGTGCCAGCAGCGGACAGGGCGGGGGGCAGTACTTC
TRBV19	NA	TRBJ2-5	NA	CASSGGETQYF	TGTGCCAGTAGTGGGGGGGAGACCCAGTACTTC
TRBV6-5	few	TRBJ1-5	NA	CASSYAGNQPQHF	TGTGCCAGCAGTTACGCAGGCAATCAGCCCCAGCATTTT
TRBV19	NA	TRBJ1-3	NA	CASRPSAGGNTIYF	TGTGCCAGTCGTCCAAGTGCAGGTGGAAACACCATATATTTT
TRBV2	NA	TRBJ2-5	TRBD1	CASRPGTGGLETQYF	TGTGCCAGCAGACCAGGGACAGGGGGGTTGGAGACCCAGTACTTC
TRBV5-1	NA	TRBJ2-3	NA	CASSPPGSSSDTQYF	TGCGCCAGCAGCCCCCCGGGTAGCTCCTCCGATACGCAGTATTTT